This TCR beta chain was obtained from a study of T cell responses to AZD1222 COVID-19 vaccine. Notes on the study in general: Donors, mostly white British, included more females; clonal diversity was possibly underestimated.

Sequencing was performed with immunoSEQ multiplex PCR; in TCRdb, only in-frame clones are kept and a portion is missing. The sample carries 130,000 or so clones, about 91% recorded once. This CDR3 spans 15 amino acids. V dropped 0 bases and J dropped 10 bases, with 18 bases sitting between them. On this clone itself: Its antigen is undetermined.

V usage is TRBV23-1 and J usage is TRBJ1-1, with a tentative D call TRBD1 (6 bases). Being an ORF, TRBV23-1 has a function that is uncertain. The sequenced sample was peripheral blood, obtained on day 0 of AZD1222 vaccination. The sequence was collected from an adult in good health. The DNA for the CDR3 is TGCGCCAGCAGTCAATCACCCCGAACAGGGTATGGAGCTTTCTTT. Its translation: CASSQSPRTGYGAFF.